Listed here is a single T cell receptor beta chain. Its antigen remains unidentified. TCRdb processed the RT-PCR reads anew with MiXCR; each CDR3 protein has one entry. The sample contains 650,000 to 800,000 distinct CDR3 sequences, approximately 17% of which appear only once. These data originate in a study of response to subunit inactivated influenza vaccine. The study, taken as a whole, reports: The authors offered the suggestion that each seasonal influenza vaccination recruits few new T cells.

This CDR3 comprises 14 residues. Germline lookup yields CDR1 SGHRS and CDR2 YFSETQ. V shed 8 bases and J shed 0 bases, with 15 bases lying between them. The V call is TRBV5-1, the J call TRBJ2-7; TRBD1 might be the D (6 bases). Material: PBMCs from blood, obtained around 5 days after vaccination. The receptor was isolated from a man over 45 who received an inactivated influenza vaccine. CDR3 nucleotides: TGCGCCAGGGGAGTGGGACACCTCTCCTACGAGCAGTACTTC. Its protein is CARGVGHLSYEQYF.